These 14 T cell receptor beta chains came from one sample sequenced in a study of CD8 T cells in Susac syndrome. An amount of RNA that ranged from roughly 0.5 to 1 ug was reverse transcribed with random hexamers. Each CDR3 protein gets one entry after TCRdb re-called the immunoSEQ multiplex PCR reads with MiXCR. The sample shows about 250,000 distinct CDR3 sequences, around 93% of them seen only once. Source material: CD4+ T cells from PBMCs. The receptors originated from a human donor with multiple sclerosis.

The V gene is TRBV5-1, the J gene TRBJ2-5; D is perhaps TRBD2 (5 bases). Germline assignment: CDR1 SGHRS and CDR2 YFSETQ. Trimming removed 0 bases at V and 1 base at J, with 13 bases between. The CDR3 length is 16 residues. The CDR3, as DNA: TGCGCCAGCAGCTTGGATCGAGGGCCTTCCCAAGAGACCCAGTACTTC. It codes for CASSLDRGPSQETQYF.

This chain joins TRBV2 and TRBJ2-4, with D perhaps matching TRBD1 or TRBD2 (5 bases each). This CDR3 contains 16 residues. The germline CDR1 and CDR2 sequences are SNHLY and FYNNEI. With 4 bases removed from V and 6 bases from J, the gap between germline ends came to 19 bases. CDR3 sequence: CASSAGVGGGGNIQYF. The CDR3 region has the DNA TGTGCCAGCAGTGCAGGCGTGGGTGGGGGTGGAAACATTCAGTACTTC.

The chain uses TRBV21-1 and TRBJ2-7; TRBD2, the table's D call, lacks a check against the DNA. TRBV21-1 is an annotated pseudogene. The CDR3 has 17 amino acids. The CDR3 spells CASSPRARERFCYEQYV. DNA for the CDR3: TGTGCCAGCAGCCCCCGGGCGCGGGAGCGGTTCTGCTACGAGCAGTACGTC.

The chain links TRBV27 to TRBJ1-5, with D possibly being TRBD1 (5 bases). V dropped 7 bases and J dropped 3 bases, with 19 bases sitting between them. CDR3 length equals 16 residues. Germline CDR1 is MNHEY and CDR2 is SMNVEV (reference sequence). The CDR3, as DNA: TGTGCCAGCACCCGATGGGCAGGGCTGGACAATCAGCCCCAGCATTTT. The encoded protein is CASTRWAGLDNQPQHF.

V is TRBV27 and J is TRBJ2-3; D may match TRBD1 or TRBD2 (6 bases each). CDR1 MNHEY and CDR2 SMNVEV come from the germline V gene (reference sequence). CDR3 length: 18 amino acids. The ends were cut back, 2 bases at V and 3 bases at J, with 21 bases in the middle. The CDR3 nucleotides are TGTGCCAGCAGTTTAGTCGGGGTAGGGGGGATAGCAACAGATACGCAGTATTTT. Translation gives CASSLVGVGGIATDTQYF.

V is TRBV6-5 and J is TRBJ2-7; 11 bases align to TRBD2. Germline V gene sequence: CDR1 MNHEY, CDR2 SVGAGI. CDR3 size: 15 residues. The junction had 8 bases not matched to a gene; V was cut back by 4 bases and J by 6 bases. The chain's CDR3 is CASSSRVAGGLEQYF. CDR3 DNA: TGTGCCAGCAGTTCCCGGGTAGCGGGGGGGCTCGAGCAGTACTTC.

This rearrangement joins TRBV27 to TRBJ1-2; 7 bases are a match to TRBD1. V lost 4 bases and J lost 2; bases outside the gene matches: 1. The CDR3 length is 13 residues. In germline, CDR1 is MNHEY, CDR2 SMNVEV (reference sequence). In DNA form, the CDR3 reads TGTGCCAGCAGTTCCAGGGGGAACTATGGCTACACCTTC. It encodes CASSSRGNYGYTF.

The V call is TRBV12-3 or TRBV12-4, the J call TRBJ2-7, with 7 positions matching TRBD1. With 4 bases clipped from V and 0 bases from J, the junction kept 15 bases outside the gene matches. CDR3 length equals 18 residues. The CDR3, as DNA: TGTGCCAGCAGTTCCTCTCAGCTTGACAGGGTCTCCTCCTACGAGCAGTACTTC. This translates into CASSSSQLDRVSSYEQYF.

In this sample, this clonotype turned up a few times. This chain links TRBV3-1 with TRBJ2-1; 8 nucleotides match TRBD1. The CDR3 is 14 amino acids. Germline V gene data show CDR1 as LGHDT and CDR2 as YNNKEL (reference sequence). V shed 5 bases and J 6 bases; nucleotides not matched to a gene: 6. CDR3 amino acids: CASSLGQAPNEQFF. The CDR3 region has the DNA TGTGCCAGCAGCTTGGGACAGGCCCCCAATGAGCAGTTCTTC.

The chain's CDR3 is CASSPPKDRVAYNEQFF. The DNA for the CDR3 is TGCGCCAGCAGTCCACCTAAGGACAGGGTAGCCTACAATGAGCAGTTCTTC. This sequence joins TRBV23-1 and TRBJ2-1; 8 bases align to TRBD1. TRBV23-1 is an open reading frame whose function is uncertain. V was clipped by 4 bases and J by 2 bases; unmatched bases: 10. There are 17 residues in the CDR3.

The CDR3 loop is CASSLWTSGGRTDTQYF. The CDR3 bases are TGCGCCAGCAGCTTGTGGACTAGCGGGGGCCGCACAGATACGCAGTATTTT. V gene TRBV5-1 combines with J gene TRBJ2-3; 13 nucleotides line up with TRBD2. Trimming took 1 base from V and 1 from J; bases not matched to a gene: 3. This CDR3 is 17 amino acids long. Per germline, CDR1 SGHRS and CDR2 YFSETQ.

The CDR3 DNA reads as TGTGCCAGCAGCCGGGACCTAATGTCCTACGAGCAGTACTTC. It yields the protein CASSRDLMSYEQYF. This chain joins TRBV5-5 and TRBJ2-7; D tentatively fits TRBD1 or TRBD2 (5 bases each). V was clipped by 4 bases and J by 1 base, with 12 bases between them. Germline V gene lookup returns CDR1 SGHKS and CDR2 YYEKEE (reference sequence). This CDR3 has 14 residues.

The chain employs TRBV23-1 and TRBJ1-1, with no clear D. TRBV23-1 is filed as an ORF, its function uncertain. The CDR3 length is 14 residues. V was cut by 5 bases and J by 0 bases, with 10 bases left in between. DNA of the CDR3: TGCGCCAGCAGTGGGCACGGACTGAACACTGAAGCTTTCTTT. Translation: CASSGHGLNTEAFF.

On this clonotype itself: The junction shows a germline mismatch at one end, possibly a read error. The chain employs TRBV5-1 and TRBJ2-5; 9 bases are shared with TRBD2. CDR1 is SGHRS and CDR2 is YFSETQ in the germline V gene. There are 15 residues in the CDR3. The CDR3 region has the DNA TGCGCCAGCAGCCCAGCGGGGGGACTCCAAGGGACCCAGTACTTC. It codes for CASSPAGGLQGTQYF.